This T cell receptor beta chain was sequenced in a study of OX40 agonist ivuxolimab in advanced cancers. Study results and caveats: Dose levels from 0.1 to 3.0 mg/kg saw CD4+ and CD8+ blood T cells expand clonally by week 6. The mean number of expanded clones was higher in CD8+ T cells than in CD4+.

This table comes from immunoSEQ multiplex PCR, and its TCRdb copy is limited to in-frame clones, with some not included. The sample lists fewer than 70,000 clones, around 87% occurring once. The CDR3 loop spans 12 amino acids. Germline values: CDR1 ENHRY, CDR2 SYGVKD. Note on this clone: Its antigen is as yet unknown. At one boundary the junction diverges from the germline segment, which might be a read error.

The chain carries TRBV10-3 and TRBJ1-1; weak D call: TRBD1 (5 bases). The receptor was isolated from an adult with an advanced solid tumor such as melanoma, head and neck, liver or kidney cancer. The sequencing used CD4+ or CD8+ T cells sorted from blood, collected in a trial of the OX40 agonist ivuxolimab. The CDR3 region has the DNA TGTGCCATCAGTGGGGGGAACGCTGAAGCTTTCTTT. Translated, it gives CAISGGNAEAFF.